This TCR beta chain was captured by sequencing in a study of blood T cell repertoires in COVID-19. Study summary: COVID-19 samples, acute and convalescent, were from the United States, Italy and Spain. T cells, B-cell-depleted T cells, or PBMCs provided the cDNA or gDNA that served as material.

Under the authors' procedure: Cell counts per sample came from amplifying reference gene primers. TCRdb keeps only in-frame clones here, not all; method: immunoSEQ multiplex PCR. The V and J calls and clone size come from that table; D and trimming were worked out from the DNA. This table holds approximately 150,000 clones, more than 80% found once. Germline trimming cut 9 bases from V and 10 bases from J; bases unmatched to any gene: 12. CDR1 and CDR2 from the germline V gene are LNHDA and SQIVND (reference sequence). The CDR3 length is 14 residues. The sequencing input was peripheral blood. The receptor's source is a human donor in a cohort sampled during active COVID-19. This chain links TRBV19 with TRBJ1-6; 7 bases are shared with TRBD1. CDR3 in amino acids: CASSPGQSTSPLHF. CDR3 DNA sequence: TGTGCCAGCTCCCCGGGACAGTCTACCTCACCCCTCCACTTT.